These T cell receptor beta chains were read from a single sample in a study of blood T cell repertoires in COVID-19. Assay: immunoSEQ multiplex PCR; the TCRdb copy retains only in-frame clones and omits some. Of fewer than 150,000 clones detected, approximately 90% appear once; the ten largest clones hold 8% to 13%. The sample comprised peripheral blood. The receptors shown here come from a woman over 75 with acute or convalescent COVID-19. Both conserved end residues are part of each CDR3. The D gene is left open where the match is weak. Expanded clones get a size class; other rows say once, few or many, or leave the size out.

J gene: TRBJ1-3; D gene: .; clone size: .; V gene: TRBV2; CDR3 protein: CASSEQGIGNTIYF; CDR3 DNA: TGTGCCAGCAGTGAGCAGGGAATCGGAAACACCATATATTTT
J gene: TRBJ1-1; D gene: .; clone size: .; V gene: TRBV29-1; CDR3 protein: CSVELQGGTEAFF; CDR3 DNA: TGCAGCGTTGAATTACAGGGAGGGACTGAAGCTTTCTTT
J gene: TRBJ2-7; D gene: .; clone size: .; V gene: TRBV6-5; CDR3 protein: CASRAGHRSYEQYF; CDR3 DNA: TGTGCCAGCAGAGCGGGACACCGCTCCTACGAGCAGTACTTC
J gene: TRBJ1-3; D gene: .; clone size: .; V gene: TRBV7-3; CDR3 protein: CASSPQGPPGNTIYF; CDR3 DNA: TGTGCCAGCAGCCCCCAGGGGCCCCCTGGAAACACCATATATTTT
J gene: TRBJ1-5; D gene: .; clone size: .; V gene: TRBV15; CDR3 protein: CATSRTPNAGVRQPQHF; CDR3 DNA: TGTGCCACCAGCAGAACCCCCAACGCGGGGGTCAGGCAGCCCCAGCATTTT
J gene: TRBJ2-5; D gene: .; clone size: .; V gene: TRBV9; CDR3 protein: CASSASPGLPQETQYF; CDR3 DNA: TGTGCCAGCAGCGCATCACCGGGACTGCCTCAAGAGACCCAGTACTTC
J gene: TRBJ2-2; D gene: TRBD2; clone size: .; V gene: TRBV5-1; CDR3 protein: CASSFRLAGNTGELFF; CDR3 DNA: TGCGCCAGCAGCTTTCGGCTAGCGGGAAACACCGGGGAGCTGTTTTTT
J gene: TRBJ2-1; D gene: .; clone size: .; V gene: TRBV7-2; CDR3 protein: CASTLNKNNEQFF; CDR3 DNA: TGTGCCAGCACTCTCAACAAAAACAATGAGCAGTTCTTC
J gene: TRBJ2-2; D gene: .; clone size: .; V gene: TRBV6-5; CDR3 protein: CASSYSASANTGELFF; CDR3 DNA: TGTGCCAGCAGTTACTCTGCGAGCGCGAACACCGGGGAGCTGTTTTTT
J gene: TRBJ1-2; D gene: TRBD1; clone size: few; V gene: TRBV4-1; CDR3 protein: CASSPLTGEYGYTF; CDR3 DNA: TGCGCCAGCAGCCCCCTGACAGGGGAGTATGGCTACACCTTC
J gene: TRBJ1-1; D gene: .; clone size: .; V gene: TRBV15; CDR3 protein: CATSRGGGSTEAFF; CDR3 DNA: TGTGCCACCAGCAGAGGGGGAGGGAGCACTGAAGCTTTCTTT
J gene: TRBJ2-1; D gene: .; clone size: .; V gene: TRBV5-6; CDR3 protein: CASSHVGGSSYNEQFF; CDR3 DNA: TGTGCCAGCAGCCATGTTGGGGGCTCCTCCTACAATGAGCAGTTCTTC
J gene: TRBJ1-1; D gene: .; clone size: .; V gene: TRBV18; CDR3 protein: CASSLGQNTEAFF; CDR3 DNA: TGTGCCAGCTCACTAGGACAGAACACTGAAGCTTTCTTT
J gene: TRBJ1-4; D gene: .; clone size: .; V gene: TRBV5-1; CDR3 protein: CASSRGANEKLFF; CDR3 DNA: TGCGCCAGCAGTCGGGGGGCTAATGAAAAACTGTTTTTT
J gene: TRBJ2-7; D gene: .; clone size: .; V gene: TRBV9; CDR3 protein: CASSAGPIQYEQYF; CDR3 DNA: TGTGCCAGCAGCGCAGGGCCCATTCAGTACGAGCAGTACTTC
J gene: TRBJ1-2; D gene: .; clone size: .; V gene: TRBV9; CDR3 protein: CASSPRPRATGANYGYTF; CDR3 DNA: TGTGCCAGCAGCCCCCGTCCCCGCGCGACGGGAGCTAACTATGGCTACACCTTC
J gene: TRBJ1-5; D gene: .; clone size: once; V gene: TRBV7-2; CDR3 protein: CASSPGGRQPQHF; CDR3 DNA: TGTGCCAGCAGCCCCGGGGGGAGGCAGCCCCAGCATTTT
J gene: TRBJ1-2; D gene: TRBD1; clone size: .; V gene: TRBV6-5; CDR3 protein: CASRVAGTAVGGYTF; CDR3 DNA: TGTGCCAGCAGAGTTGCCGGGACAGCGGTGGGCGGCTACACCTTC
J gene: TRBJ1-2; D gene: TRBD1; clone size: .; V gene: TRBV2; CDR3 protein: CASSDQGDYGYTF; CDR3 DNA: TGTGCCAGCAGTGACCAGGGGGACTATGGCTACACCTTC
J gene: TRBJ2-5; D gene: TRBD2; clone size: .; V gene: TRBV9; CDR3 protein: CASSPRGGDPETQYF; CDR3 DNA: TGTGCCAGCAGCCCCCGGGGGGGGGACCCAGAGACCCAGTACTTC
J gene: TRBJ2-6; D gene: .; clone size: once; V gene: TRBV3-1/TRBV3-2; CDR3 protein: CASSFPGAGANVLTF; CDR3 DNA: TGTGCCAGCAGCTTCCCAGGCGCTGGGGCCAACGTCCTGACTTTC
J gene: TRBJ2-1; D gene: TRBD1; clone size: .; V gene: TRBV18; CDR3 protein: CASSPLTGQYSYNEQFF; CDR3 DNA: TGTGCCAGCTCACCACTGACGGGACAGTATTCCTACAATGAGCAGTTCTTC
J gene: TRBJ1-1; D gene: .; clone size: once; V gene: TRBV6-5; CDR3 protein: CASRANEAFF; CDR3 DNA: TGTGCCAGCAGAGCGAATGAAGCTTTCTTT
J gene: TRBJ1-5; D gene: .; clone size: once; V gene: TRBV7-2; CDR3 protein: CASTEKWGGQPQHF; CDR3 DNA: TGTGCCAGCACTGAAAAGTGGGGCGGTCAGCCCCAGCATTTT
J gene: TRBJ1-4; D gene: .; clone size: .; V gene: TRBV27; CDR3 protein: CASSLRGNEKLFF; CDR3 DNA: TGTGCCAGCAGTTTACGGGGAAATGAAAAACTGTTTTTT
J gene: TRBJ2-2; D gene: TRBD1; clone size: .; V gene: TRBV13; CDR3 protein: CASSLLAGQGLTGELFF; CDR3 DNA: TGTGCCAGCAGCCTACTCGCGGGACAGGGATTAACCGGGGAGCTGTTTTTT
J gene: TRBJ1-1; D gene: .; clone size: once; V gene: TRBV19; CDR3 protein: CASSIVWASVNTEAFF; CDR3 DNA: TGTGCCAGTAGTATAGTTTGGGCCTCGGTGAACACTGAAGCTTTCTTT
J gene: TRBJ1-1; D gene: .; clone size: .; V gene: TRBV7-2; CDR3 protein: CASSSQGSSEAFF; CDR3 DNA: TGTGCCAGCAGTTCACAGGGTTCTAGTGAAGCTTTCTTT
J gene: TRBJ2-2; D gene: TRBD2; clone size: .; V gene: TRBV19; CDR3 protein: CASSIGASGFRTGELFF; CDR3 DNA: TGTGCCAGTAGTATAGGGGCTAGCGGGTTTCGCACCGGGGAGCTGTTTTTT
J gene: TRBJ2-1; D gene: .; clone size: once; V gene: TRBV4-2; CDR3 protein: CASNLYGGSSYNEQFF; CDR3 DNA: TGTGCCAGCAACCTGTACGGAGGGAGCTCCTACAATGAGCAGTTCTTC
J gene: TRBJ2-3; D gene: .; clone size: .; V gene: TRBV5-4; CDR3 protein: CASSLGSVTDTQYF; CDR3 DNA: TGTGCCAGCAGCTTGGGTTCAGTCACAGATACGCAGTATTTT
J gene: TRBJ2-3; D gene: .; clone size: .; V gene: TRBV4-2; CDR3 protein: CASSQVKVATSTDTQYF; CDR3 DNA: TGTGCCAGCAGCCAAGTAAAGGTAGCGACTAGCACAGATACGCAGTATTTT
J gene: TRBJ2-1; D gene: .; clone size: once; V gene: TRBV3-1/TRBV3-2; CDR3 protein: CASSQVTHEQFF; CDR3 DNA: TGTGCCAGCAGCCAAGTCACACATGAGCAGTTCTTC
J gene: TRBJ1-1; D gene: TRBD1; clone size: .; V gene: TRBV6-5; CDR3 protein: CASSYQGGLGTEAFF; CDR3 DNA: TGTGCCAGCAGTTACCAGGGGGGTCTCGGCACTGAAGCTTTCTTT
J gene: TRBJ1-1; D gene: .; clone size: .; V gene: TRBV19; CDR3 protein: CASSSQGDTEAFF; CDR3 DNA: TGTGCCAGTAGTTCTCAGGGTGACACTGAAGCTTTCTTT
J gene: TRBJ2-5; D gene: TRBD2; clone size: once; V gene: TRBV2; CDR3 protein: CASSDVSGGQETQYF; CDR3 DNA: TGTGCCAGCAGTGACGTTAGCGGGGGTCAAGAGACCCAGTACTTC
J gene: TRBJ2-5; D gene: TRBD2; clone size: .; V gene: TRBV5-1; CDR3 protein: CASSLASGGEETQYF; CDR3 DNA: TGCGCCAGCAGCTTGGCTAGCGGGGGGGAAGAGACCCAGTACTTC
J gene: TRBJ2-7; D gene: .; clone size: once; V gene: TRBV30; CDR3 protein: CAWTPDRNYEQYF; CDR3 DNA: TGTGCCTGGACCCCTGACAGAAACTACGAGCAGTACTTC
J gene: TRBJ1-3; D gene: TRBD1; clone size: .; V gene: TRBV5-1; CDR3 protein: CASSSDRASGNTIYF; CDR3 DNA: TGCGCCAGCAGCTCGGACAGGGCCTCTGGAAACACCATATATTTT
J gene: TRBJ1-4; D gene: .; clone size: .; V gene: TRBV4-1; CDR3 protein: CASSPQGEKLFF; CDR3 DNA: TGCGCCAGCAGCCCACAGGGTGAAAAACTGTTTTTT
J gene: TRBJ1-2; D gene: .; clone size: .; V gene: TRBV4-3; CDR3 protein: CASSQDYPAVRVGGYTF; CDR3 DNA: TGCGCCAGCAGCCAAGATTATCCGGCGGTGAGGGTAGGGGGCTACACCTTC
J gene: TRBJ2-5; D gene: TRBD2; clone size: .; V gene: TRBV5-1; CDR3 protein: CASSLSSGASYF; CDR3 DNA: TGCGCCAGCAGCTTGTCTAGCGGGGCCTCATACTTC
J gene: TRBJ1-4; D gene: TRBD1; clone size: once; V gene: TRBV7-2; CDR3 protein: CASSAQGATNEKLFF; CDR3 DNA: TGTGCCAGCAGCGCCCAGGGGGCTACTAATGAAAAACTGTTTTTT